This entry lists 9 T cell receptor beta chains sequenced from one sample in a study of glioma-infiltrating T cells after dendritic cell vaccination. Profiled with immunoSEQ multiplex PCR; TCRdb holds only in-frame clones, not every one. Among fewer than 85,000 clones listed, under 90% were seen once. The sequencing here drew on blood, taken before dendritic cell vaccination. Source of these receptors: a human donor with glioblastoma.

The genes are TRBV11-2 and TRBJ2-1; possibly TRBD1 for D (6 bases). Trimming cost V 4 bases and J 6 bases, with 16 bases left between them. The CDR3 runs to 15 residues. The V gene's germline CDR1 is SGHAT and CDR2 FQNNGV. CDR3 residues: CASSSPARGINEQFF. The CDR3 bases are TGTGCCAGCAGCTCACCCGCCAGGGGAATCAATGAGCAGTTCTTC.

The chain joins TRBV7-6 to TRBJ1-5, with unresolved D. The CDR3 totals 13 residues. V lost 2 bases and J 4 bases, leaving 6 bases between the germline ends. The V gene's germline CDR1 is SGHVS and CDR2 FNYEAQ. CDR3 in DNA: TGTGCCAGCAGCTTAAGCGGGAATCAGCCCCAGCATTTT. It codes for CASSLSGNQPQHF.

V is TRBV18 and J is TRBJ2-1; TRBD1 matches 7 bases. This CDR3 contains 15 residues. CDR1 and CDR2 (germline): KGHSH, LQKENI. J was trimmed by 9 bases and V by 6 bases; bases with no gene match: 14. The CDR3 loop is CASSPKQGPEREQFF. The CDR3 DNA follows: TGTGCCAGCTCTCCGAAACAGGGGCCCGAACGTGAGCAGTTCTTC. Supplemented by reference TRBV18 and TRBJ2-1, the full variable domain reads NAGVMQNPRHLVRRRGQEARLRCSPMKGHSHVYWYRQLPEEGLKFMVYLQKENIIDESGMPKERFSAEFPKEGPSILRIQQVVRGDSAAYFCASSPKQGPEREQFFGPGTRLTVL.

This sequence joins TRBV4-1 and TRBJ2-7, with TRBD1 matching over 11 bases. V was clipped by 3 bases and J by 3 bases; unmatched bases: 10. The germline V gene has CDR1 MGHRA and CDR2 YSYEKL. This CDR3 is built from 17 residues. The CDR3 DNA reads as TGCGCCAGCAGCCAGAGCCCCGGGACAGGGGGAATCTACGAGCAGTACTTC. Protein: CASSQSPGTGGIYEQYF.

The chain combines TRBV4-2 with TRBJ1-2; 7 positions match TRBD1. This CDR3 region has 15 residues. V gave up 0 bases and J gave up 4 bases; unmatched junction bases: 5. From germline, CDR1 is LGHNA and CDR2 YNFKEQ. The CDR3 DNA reads TGTGCCAGCAGCCAAGATAAGGGGGCGAGCTATGGCTACACCTTC. It translates to CASSQDKGASYGYTF.

The chain has TRBV11-3 and TRBJ2-2, with unresolved D. The CDR3 contains 12 residues. Germline values: CDR1 SGHNT, CDR2 YENEEA. V was clipped by 5 bases and J by 6 bases, with 7 bases between them. The CDR3 nucleotides read TGTGCCAGCAGCCCTCAGTCCGGGGAGCTGTTTTTT. Amino acid sequence: CASSPQSGELFF.

This clone was seen once. The rearrangement joins TRBV5-4 to TRBJ2-1; 10 nucleotides align to TRBD2. The J segment lost 2 bases and the V segment lost 4 bases, leaving 3 bases of the junction unmatched. CDR1 is SGHNT, CDR2 YYREEE, per germline (reference sequence). This CDR3 is 15 amino acids long. CDR3 DNA: TGTGCCAGCAGCGTGAGCGGGGGGGCCTACAATGAGCAGTTCTTC. Translation: CASSVSGGAYNEQFF.

In the case of this clone: Relative to the germline gene, one junction end is altered; a read error may explain this. This same CDR3 is encoded by further DNA sequences in the sample. The rearrangement links TRBV4-1 to TRBJ1-5; D ambiguous. The germline gives CDR1 MGHRA, CDR2 YSYEKL. CDR3 length: 16 amino acids. In DNA form, the CDR3 reads TGTGCCAGCAGCCAAGATAGTCCAGCGTCGAATCAGCCCCAGCATTTT. Protein sequence: CASSQDSPASNQPQHF.

The rearrangement joins TRBV6-5 to TRBJ1-2; 7 bases match TRBD1. J was trimmed by 8 bases and V by 2 bases; bases with no gene match: 14. This CDR3 is built from 16 residues. Germline lookup yields CDR1 MNHEY and CDR2 SVGAGI. CDR3 loop: CASSYLTDRSSYGYTF. CDR3 coding DNA: TGTGCCAGCAGTTACCTCACGGACAGGTCGAGCTACGGCTACACCTTC.